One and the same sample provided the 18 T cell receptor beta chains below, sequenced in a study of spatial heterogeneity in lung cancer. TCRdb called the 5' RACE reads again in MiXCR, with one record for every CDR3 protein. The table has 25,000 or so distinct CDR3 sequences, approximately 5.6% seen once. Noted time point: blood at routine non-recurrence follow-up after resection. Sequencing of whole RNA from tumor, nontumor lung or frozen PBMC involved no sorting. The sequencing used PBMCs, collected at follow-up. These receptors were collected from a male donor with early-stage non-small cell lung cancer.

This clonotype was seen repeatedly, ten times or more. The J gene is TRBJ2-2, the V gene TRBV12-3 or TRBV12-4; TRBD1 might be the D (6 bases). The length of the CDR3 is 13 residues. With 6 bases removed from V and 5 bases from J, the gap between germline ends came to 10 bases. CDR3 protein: CASRSQGTGELFF. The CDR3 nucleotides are TGTGCCAGCAGGTCACAGGGAACCGGGGAGCTGTTTTTT.

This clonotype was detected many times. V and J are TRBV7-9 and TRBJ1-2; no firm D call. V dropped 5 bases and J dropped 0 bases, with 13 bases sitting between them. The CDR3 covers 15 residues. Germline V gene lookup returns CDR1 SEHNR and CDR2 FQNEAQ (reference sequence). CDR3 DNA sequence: TGTGCCAGCAGCCCCGGGGAAGCCCCTAACTATGGCTACACCTTC. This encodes CASSPGEAPNYGYTF.

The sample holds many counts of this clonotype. The CDR3 DNA follows: TGTGCCACCAGTGATTCCACACCCGCGAACACCGGGGAGCTGTTTTTT. Its protein is CATSDSTPANTGELFF. This chain links TRBV24-1 with TRBJ2-2, with no clear D. V was shortened by 2 bases and J by 0 bases, with 9 bases between the two germline ends. Germline V lookup: CDR1 KGHDR, CDR2 SFDVKD. This CDR3 is 16 amino acids long.

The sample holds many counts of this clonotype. CDR3 protein: CASSQELGGYGYTF. CDR3 sequence (DNA): TGTGCCAGCAGCCAAGAGCTAGGGGGCTATGGCTACACCTTC. V and J are TRBV4-2 and TRBJ1-2; tentatively, D is TRBD1 (6 bases). V shed 0 bases and J shed 4 bases, with 9 bases lying between them. Germline V gives CDR1 LGHNA, CDR2 YNFKEQ. The CDR3 is made up of 14 amino acids.

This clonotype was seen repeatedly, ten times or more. As DNA, the CDR3 is TGCGCCAGCAGCCAAGAACTAGTCAACGAGCAGTACTTC. Amino acids: CASSQELVNEQYF. The chain employs TRBV4-1 and TRBJ2-7; D might be TRBD2 (5 bases). The V gene lost 0 bases and the J gene lost 5 bases, with 8 bases spanning the gap. Germline values: CDR1 MGHRA, CDR2 YSYEKL. The CDR3 covers 13 residues.

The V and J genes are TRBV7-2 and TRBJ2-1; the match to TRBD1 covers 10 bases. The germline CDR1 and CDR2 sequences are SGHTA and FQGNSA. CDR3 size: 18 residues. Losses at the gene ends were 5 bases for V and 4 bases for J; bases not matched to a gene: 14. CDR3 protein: CASSNRVGQGLYYNEQFF. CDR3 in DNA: TGTGCCAGCAGCAATAGAGTGGGACAGGGGCTATATTACAATGAGCAGTTCTTC.

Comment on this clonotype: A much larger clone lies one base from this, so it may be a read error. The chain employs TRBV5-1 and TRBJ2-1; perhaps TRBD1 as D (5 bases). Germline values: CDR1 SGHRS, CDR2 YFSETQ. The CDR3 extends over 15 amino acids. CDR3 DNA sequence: TGCGCCGGCAGCTTGCGACAGTACCAAAACAATGAGCAGTTCTTC. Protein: CAGSLRQYQNNEQFF.

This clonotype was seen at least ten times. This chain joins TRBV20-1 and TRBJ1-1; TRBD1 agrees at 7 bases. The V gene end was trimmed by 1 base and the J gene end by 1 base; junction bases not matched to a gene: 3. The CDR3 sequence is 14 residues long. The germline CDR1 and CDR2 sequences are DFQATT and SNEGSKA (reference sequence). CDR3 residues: CSARGRTGNTEAFF. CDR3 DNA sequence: TGCAGTGCTAGAGGTCGGACAGGGAACACTGAAGCTTTCTTT.

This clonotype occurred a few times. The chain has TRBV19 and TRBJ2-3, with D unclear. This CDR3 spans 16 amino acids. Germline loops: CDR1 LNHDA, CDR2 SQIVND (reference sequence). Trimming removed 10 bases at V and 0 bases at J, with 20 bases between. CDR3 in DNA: TGTGCCACTCCACCCGCGACAATAACTAGCACAGATACGCAGTATTTT. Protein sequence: CATPPATITSTDTQYF.

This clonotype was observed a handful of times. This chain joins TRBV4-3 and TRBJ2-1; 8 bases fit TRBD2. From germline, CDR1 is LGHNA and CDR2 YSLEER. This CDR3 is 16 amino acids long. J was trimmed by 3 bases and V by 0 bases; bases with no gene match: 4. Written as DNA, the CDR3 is TGCGCCAGCAGCCAAGATACGGGGGGGTACTACAATGAGCAGTTCTTC. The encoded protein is CASSQDTGGYYNEQFF.

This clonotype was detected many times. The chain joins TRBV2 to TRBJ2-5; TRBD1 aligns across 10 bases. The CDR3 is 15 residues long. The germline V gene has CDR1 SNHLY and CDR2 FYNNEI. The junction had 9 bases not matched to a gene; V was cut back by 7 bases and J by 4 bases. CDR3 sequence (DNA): TGTGCCAGCACCACGACAGGGGGCGCGGGAGAGACCCAGTACTTC. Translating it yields CASTTTGGAGETQYF.

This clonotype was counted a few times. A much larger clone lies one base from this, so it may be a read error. The CDR3 DNA follows: TGTGCCAGCAGCCGGTGGGCCTACGAGCAGTACTTC. This translates into CASSRWAYEQYF. V gene TRBV5-6 combines with J gene TRBJ2-7; no firm D call. The V gene's germline CDR1 is SGHDT and CDR2 YYEEEE. The CDR3 sequence is 12 residues long. Trimming removed 4 bases at V and 2 bases at J, with 7 bases between.

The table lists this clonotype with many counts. CDR3 coding DNA: TGTGCCAGCAGTTACTCGTCAGGGCTGTCTGGAAACACCATATATTTT. Translation gives CASSYSSGLSGNTIYF. The chain is built from TRBV6-5 and TRBJ1-3, with a tentative D call TRBD1 (5 bases). The CDR3 extends over 16 amino acids. CDR1 is MNHEY and CDR2 is SVGAGI in the germline V gene. Trimming left V 0 bases short and J 1 base short, with 10 bases between.

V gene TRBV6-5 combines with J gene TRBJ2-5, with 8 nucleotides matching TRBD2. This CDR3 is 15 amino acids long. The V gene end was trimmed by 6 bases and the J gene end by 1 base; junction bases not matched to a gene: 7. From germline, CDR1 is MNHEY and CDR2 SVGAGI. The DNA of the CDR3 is TGTGCCAGCAGCTTCTTTAGCGGGACCCAAGAGACCCAGTACTTC. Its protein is CASSFFSGTQETQYF.

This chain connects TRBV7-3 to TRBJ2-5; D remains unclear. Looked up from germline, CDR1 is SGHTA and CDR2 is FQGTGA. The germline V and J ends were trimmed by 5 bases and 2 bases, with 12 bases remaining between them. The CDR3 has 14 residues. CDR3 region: CASSRVALQETQYF. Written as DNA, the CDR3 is TGTGCCAGCAGCCGGGTGGCCCTGCAAGAGACCCAGTACTTC.

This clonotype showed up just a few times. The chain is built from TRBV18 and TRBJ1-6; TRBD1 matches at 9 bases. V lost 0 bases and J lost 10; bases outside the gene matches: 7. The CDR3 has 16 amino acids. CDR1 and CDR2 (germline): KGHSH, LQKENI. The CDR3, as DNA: TGTGCCAGCTCACCACCCTCGACAGGGGGATGGTCACCCCTCCACTTT. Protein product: CASSPPSTGGWSPLHF.

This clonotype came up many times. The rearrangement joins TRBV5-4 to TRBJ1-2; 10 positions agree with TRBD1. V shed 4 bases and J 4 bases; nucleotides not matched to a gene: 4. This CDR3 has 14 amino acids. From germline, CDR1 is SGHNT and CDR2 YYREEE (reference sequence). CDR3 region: CASSPRDRGYGYTF. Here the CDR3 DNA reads TGTGCCAGCAGCCCCCGGGACAGGGGCTATGGCTACACCTTC.

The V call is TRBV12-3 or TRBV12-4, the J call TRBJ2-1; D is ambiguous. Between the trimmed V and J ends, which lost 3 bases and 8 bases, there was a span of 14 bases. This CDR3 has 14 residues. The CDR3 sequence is CASSFGLDGDEQFF. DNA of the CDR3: TGTGCCAGCAGTTTCGGCCTAGACGGTGATGAGCAGTTCTTC.